Here is one T cell receptor beta chain with its context. What it recognizes is unknown. This entry is derived from a study of OX40 agonist ivuxolimab in advanced cancers. For the study at large: The dose-escalation cohort had hepatocellular carcinoma, melanoma, renal cell or head and neck cancer. Study findings and constraints: With doses of 0.1-3.0 mg/kg, partial responders showed among the lowest clonal expansion. Clonal expansion was seen in CD4+ and CD8+ blood T cells by week 6 at 0.1 to 3.0 mg/kg.

Produced via immunoSEQ multiplex PCR; TCRdb's table is partial and in-frame only. The data show about 79,000 clones, less than 95% seen once. This receptor was identified in an adult with an advanced solid tumor such as melanoma, head and neck, liver or kidney cancer. The starting material was CD4+ or CD8+ T cells sorted from blood, obtained in a trial of the OX40 agonist ivuxolimab.

DNA for the CDR3: TGTGCCAGCAGCTTCGTGCCGGGACTGCACTACAATGAGCAGTTCTTC. Translation gives CASSFVPGLHYNEQFF. The chain has TRBV7-9 and TRBJ2-1; D may be TRBD2 (6 bases). V shed 3 bases and J shed 3 bases, with 15 bases lying between them. Germline CDR1 and CDR2: SEHNR and FQNEAQ (reference sequence). The CDR3 loop spans 16 amino acids.